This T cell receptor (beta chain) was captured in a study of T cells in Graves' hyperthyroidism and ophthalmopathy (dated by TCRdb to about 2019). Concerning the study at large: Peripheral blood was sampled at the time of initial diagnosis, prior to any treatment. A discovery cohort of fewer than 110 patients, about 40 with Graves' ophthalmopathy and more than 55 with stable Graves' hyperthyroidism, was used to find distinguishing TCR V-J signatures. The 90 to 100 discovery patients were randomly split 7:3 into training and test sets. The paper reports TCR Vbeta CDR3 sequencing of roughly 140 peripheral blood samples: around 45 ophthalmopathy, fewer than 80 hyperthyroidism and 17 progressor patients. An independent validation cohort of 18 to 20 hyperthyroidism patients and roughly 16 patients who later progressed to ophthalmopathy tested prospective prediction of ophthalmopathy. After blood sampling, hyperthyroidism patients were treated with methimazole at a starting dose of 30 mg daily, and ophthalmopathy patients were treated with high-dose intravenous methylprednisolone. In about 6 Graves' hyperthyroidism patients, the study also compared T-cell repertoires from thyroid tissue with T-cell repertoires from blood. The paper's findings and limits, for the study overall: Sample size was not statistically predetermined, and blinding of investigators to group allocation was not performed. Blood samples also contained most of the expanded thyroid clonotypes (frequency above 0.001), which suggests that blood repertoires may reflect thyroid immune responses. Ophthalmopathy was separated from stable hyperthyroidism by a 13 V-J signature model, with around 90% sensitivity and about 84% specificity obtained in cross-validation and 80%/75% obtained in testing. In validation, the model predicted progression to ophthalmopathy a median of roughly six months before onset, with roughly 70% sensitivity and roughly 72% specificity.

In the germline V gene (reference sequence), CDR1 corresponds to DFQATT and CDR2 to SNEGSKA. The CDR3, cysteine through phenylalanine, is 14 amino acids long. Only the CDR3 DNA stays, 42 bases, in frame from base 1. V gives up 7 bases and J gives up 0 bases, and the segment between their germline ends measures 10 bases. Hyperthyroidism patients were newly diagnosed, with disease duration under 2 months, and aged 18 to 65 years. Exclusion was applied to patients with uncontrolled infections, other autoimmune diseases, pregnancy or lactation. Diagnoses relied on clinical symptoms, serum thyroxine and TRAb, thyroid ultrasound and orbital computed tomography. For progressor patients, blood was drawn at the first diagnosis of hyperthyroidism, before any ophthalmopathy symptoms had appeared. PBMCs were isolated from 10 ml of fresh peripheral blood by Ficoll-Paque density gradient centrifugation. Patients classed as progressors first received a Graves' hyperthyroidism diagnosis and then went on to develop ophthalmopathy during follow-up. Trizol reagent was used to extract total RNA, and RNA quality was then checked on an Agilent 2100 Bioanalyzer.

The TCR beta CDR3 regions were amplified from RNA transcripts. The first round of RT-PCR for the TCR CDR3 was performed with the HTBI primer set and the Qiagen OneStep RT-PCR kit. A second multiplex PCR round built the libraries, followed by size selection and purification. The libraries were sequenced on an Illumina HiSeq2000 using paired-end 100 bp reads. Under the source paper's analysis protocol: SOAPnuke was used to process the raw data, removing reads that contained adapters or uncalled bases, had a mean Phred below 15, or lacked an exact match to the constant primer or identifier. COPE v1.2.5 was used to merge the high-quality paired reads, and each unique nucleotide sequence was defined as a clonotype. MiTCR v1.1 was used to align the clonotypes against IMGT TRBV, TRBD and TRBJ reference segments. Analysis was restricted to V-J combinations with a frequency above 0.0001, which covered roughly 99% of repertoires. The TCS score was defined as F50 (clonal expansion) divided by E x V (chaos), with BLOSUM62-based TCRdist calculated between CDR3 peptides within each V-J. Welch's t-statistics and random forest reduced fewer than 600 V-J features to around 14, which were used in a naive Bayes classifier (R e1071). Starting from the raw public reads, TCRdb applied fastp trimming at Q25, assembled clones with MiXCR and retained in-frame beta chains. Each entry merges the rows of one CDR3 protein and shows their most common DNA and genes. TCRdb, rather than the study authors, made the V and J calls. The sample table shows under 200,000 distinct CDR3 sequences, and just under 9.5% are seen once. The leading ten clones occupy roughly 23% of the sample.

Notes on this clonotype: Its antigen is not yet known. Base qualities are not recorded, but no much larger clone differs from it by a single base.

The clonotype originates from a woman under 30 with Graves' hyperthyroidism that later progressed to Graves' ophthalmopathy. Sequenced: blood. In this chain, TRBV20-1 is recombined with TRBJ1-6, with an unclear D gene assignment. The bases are TGCAGTGTCCCGTTCAGCTCCTATAATTCACCCCTCCACTTT. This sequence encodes CSVPFSSYNSPLHF.